This passage covers 23 T cell receptor beta chains from one sample sequenced in a study of cytomegalovirus exposure and HLA in healthy donors (dated by TCRdb to 2017 to 2019). Library preparation was by the immunoSEQ multiplex PCR assay. A mixture of 60 forward primers for TCR Vbeta segments and 13 reverse primers for TCR Jbeta segments was used in the multiplex PCR. TCRdb stores this immuneACCESS table with in-frame sequences only. Part of the clones is absent; in the studies checked, under half of the shortfall reflects unresolved V genes, and no reason is known for the rest. Recorded for this sample are roughly 130,000 clones; around 90% of them occurred a single time. The ten largest make up 0.45% to 0.55% of the sample. The sequencing sample was made of PBMCs. The receptors stem from a woman between 40 and 55 years old in good health and CMV-seronegative.

V gene TRBV7-6 combines with J gene TRBJ2-5; D possibly corresponds to TRBD1 (6 bases). The V gene's germline CDR1 is SGHVS and CDR2 FNYEAQ. V was shortened by 5 bases and J by 5 bases, with 15 bases between the two germline ends. This CDR3 is 14 amino acids long. CDR3 DNA sequence: TGTGCCAGCAGCATACAACAGGGTTGGGAGACCCAGTACTTC. It encodes CASSIQQGWETQYF.

V usage is TRBV4-1 and J usage is TRBJ2-1; D is perhaps TRBD2 (7 bases). Germline loops: CDR1 MGHRA, CDR2 YSYEKL. V was clipped by 0 bases and J by 4 bases, with 13 bases between them. The CDR3 spans 16 residues. The CDR3 loop is CASSQDGEGGYNEQFF. The DNA of the CDR3 is TGCGCCAGCAGCCAAGACGGGGAGGGGGGTTACAATGAGCAGTTCTTC.

The chain recombines TRBV5-1 with TRBJ2-3; tentative D call: TRBD1 (6 bases). The CDR3 totals 16 residues. V dropped 4 bases and J dropped 0 bases, with 15 bases sitting between them. Germline V gene sequence: CDR1 SGHRS, CDR2 YFSETQ. DNA of the CDR3: TGCGCCAGCAGCCTAGGACAGTACTCTAGCACAGATACGCAGTATTTT. This encodes CASSLGQYSSTDTQYF. Combining the CDR3 with reference TRBV5-1 and TRBJ2-3 gives the whole variable domain KAGVTQTPRYLIKTRGQQVTLSCSPISGHRSVSWYQQTPGQGLQFLFEYFSETQRNKGNFPGRFSGRQFSNSRSEMNVSTLELGDSALYLCASSLGQYSSTDTQYFGPGTRLTVL.

This clone was counted once. This chain links TRBV5-6 with TRBJ2-3, with 8 bases that match TRBD1. Germline assignment: CDR1 SGHDT and CDR2 YYEEEE. The CDR3 extends over 14 amino acids. Losses at the gene ends were 4 bases for V and 4 bases for J; bases not matched to a gene: 5. The CDR3 region is CASSPPDRADTQYF. CDR3 in DNA: TGTGCCAGCAGCCCCCCGGACAGGGCAGATACGCAGTATTTT.

The V and J genes are TRBV7-2 and TRBJ2-1; D is possibly TRBD1 (6 bases). Trimming stripped 0 bases from V and 0 bases from J, with 6 bases between. Germline lookup yields CDR1 SGHTA and CDR2 FQGNSA. CDR3 length: 15 residues. CDR3 loop: CASSLAQGSYNEQFF. In nucleotides, the CDR3 is TGTGCCAGCAGCTTAGCACAGGGCTCCTACAATGAGCAGTTCTTC.

The CDR3, as DNA: TGTGCCATATCGCGGGAGGGGCGCACAGATACGCAGTATTTT. Amino acid sequence: CAISREGRTDTQYF. This sequence joins TRBV10-3 and TRBJ2-3, with 9 positions matching TRBD2. Trimming removed 9 bases from V and 1 base from J; junction bases left unmatched: 5. This CDR3 is 14 amino acids long. Per the germline V gene, CDR1 is ENHRY and CDR2 is SYGVKD.

V gene TRBV5-4 combines with J gene TRBJ1-2; D is undetermined. This CDR3 region has 14 residues. V lost 1 base to trimming and J lost 0 bases, with 7 bases between them. CDR1 is SGHNT, CDR2 YYREEE, per germline (reference sequence). CDR3 loop: CASSLTTSNYGYTF. CDR3 in DNA: TGTGCCAGCAGCTTGACAACCTCTAACTATGGCTACACCTTC.

In this sample, this clone turned up once. The chain has TRBV19 and TRBJ2-5; 9 bases map to TRBD1. The V gene's germline CDR1 is LNHDA and CDR2 SQIVND (reference sequence). The CDR3 length is 15 residues. V gave up 5 bases and J gave up 5 bases; unmatched junction bases: 9. CDR3 sequence: CASSVTGGPWETQYF. In nucleotides, the CDR3 is TGTGCCAGTAGTGTGACAGGGGGTCCATGGGAGACCCAGTACTTC.

The chain is built from TRBV6-1 and TRBJ2-7; a weak D match, TRBD2 (5 bases). The CDR3 spans 14 residues. The V end was cut by 6 bases, the J end by 0 bases, with 12 bases between. Germline V gene sequence: CDR1 MNHNS, CDR2 SASEGT. The CDR3 reads CASRPSGFSYEQYF. CDR3 bases: TGTGCCAGCAGACCGAGCGGTTTCTCCTACGAGCAGTACTTC.

Remarks on this clone: The junction does not match germline at one end; this may be a read error. The J gene is TRBJ2-7, the V gene TRBV28; 7 nucleotides agree with TRBD2. CDR1 is MDHEN and CDR2 is SYDVKM in the germline V gene. The CDR3 has 12 residues. In nucleotides, the CDR3 is TGTGCCAGCAGTTCCCCGGGCCGGGGGGAGCACTTC. As protein: CASSSPGRGEHF.

This clone was seen a handful of times. V is TRBV11-2 and J is TRBJ2-4; D gene uncertain. CDR1 and CDR2 from the germline V gene are SGHAT and FQNNGV. The CDR3 has 14 amino acids. V lost 4 bases and J lost 0, with 7 bases in between. Written as DNA, the CDR3 is TGTGCCAGCAGCTCGAGGTTAGCCAAAAACATTCAGTACTTC. Its protein is CASSSRLAKNIQYF.

This chain uses TRBV19 with TRBJ2-7, with TRBD2 matching 7 bases. Unmatched junction bases numbered 7, after V lost 1 base and J lost 1 base. Germline values: CDR1 LNHDA, CDR2 SQIVND (reference sequence). There are 16 residues in the CDR3. The chain's CDR3 is CASSIVLASVSYEQYF. The CDR3 DNA follows: TGTGCCAGTAGTATAGTACTAGCGTCAGTATCCTACGAGCAGTACTTC. Supplemented by reference TRBV19 and TRBJ2-7, the full variable domain reads DGGITQSPKYLFRKEGQNVTLSCEQNLNHDAMYWYRQDPGQGLRLIYYSQIVNDFQKGDIAEGYSVSREKKESFPLTVTSAQKNPTAFYLCASSIVLASVSYEQYFGPGTRLTVT.

The CDR3, as DNA: TGTGCCAGCAGCTTTACGGGAGGTTCTTACAATGAGCAGTTCTTC. Amino acid sequence: CASSFTGGSYNEQFF. The chain combines TRBV7-3 with TRBJ2-1, with 7 positions matching TRBD2. V lost 3 bases, J lost 4 bases, and 6 bases stayed unmatched. The CDR3 runs to 15 residues. Germline lookup yields CDR1 SGHTA and CDR2 FQGTGA.

The rearrangement uses TRBV2 and TRBJ1-1, with TRBD1 identical over 8 bases. The germline V gene encodes CDR1 SNHLY and CDR2 FYNNEI. With V trimmed by 5 bases and J by 2 bases, 7 bases remained unmatched. This CDR3 is built from 15 residues. This CDR3 is CASSLSTGANTEAFF. The CDR3 nucleotides read TGTGCCAGCAGTCTATCGACAGGGGCCAACACTGAAGCTTTCTTT. The full variable domain, its missing parts supplied by reference TRBV2 and TRBJ1-1, is EPEVTQTPSHQVTQMGQEVILRCVPISNHLYFYWYRQILGQKVEFLVSFYNNEISEKSEIFDDQFSVERPDGSNFTLKIRSTKLEDSAMYFCASSLSTGANTEAFFGQGTRLTVV.

The chain couples TRBV18 to TRBJ1-3; D is unresolved. The ends were cut back, 2 bases at V and 14 bases at J, with 16 bases in the middle. CDR1 is KGHSH, CDR2 LQKENI, per germline. The CDR3 is 13 amino acids. Here the CDR3 DNA reads TGTGCCAGCTCACCAAGACGGGAAACGGCCTTATATTTT. Its translation: CASSPRRETALYF.

The rearrangement links TRBV6-6 to TRBJ2-7, with TRBD2 matching over 8 bases. The CDR3 spans 15 residues. From germline, CDR1 is MNHNY and CDR2 SVGAGI (reference sequence). V gave up 6 bases and J gave up 3 bases; unmatched junction bases: 10. The CDR3 DNA is TGTGCCAGCAGGGATGGGGGTAGCGGGGTCTACGAGCAGTACTTC. It is translated as CASRDGGSGVYEQYF.

Concerning this clone itself: Other DNA variants within this sample encode the same CDR3. V and J are TRBV18 and TRBJ1-2, with TRBD1 matching over 8 bases. CDR1 and CDR2 (germline): KGHSH, LQKENI. Trimming removed 1 base from V and 8 bases from J; junction bases left unmatched: 6. This CDR3 spans 14 amino acids. CDR3 bases: TGTGCCAGCTCACCACGGCTGGACAGGGACGGCTACACCTTC. Encoded protein: CASSPRLDRDGYTF.

This clone is a singleton in its sample. The rearrangement uses TRBV5-6 and TRBJ2-1; TRBD1 might be the D (6 bases). This CDR3 is 15 amino acids long. Trimming removed 0 bases from V and 11 bases from J, with 18 bases in between. Germline CDR1 and CDR2: SGHDT and YYEEEE. The CDR3 is CASSLGSARGSQQFF. The CDR3 nucleotides are TGTGCCAGCAGCTTGGGGTCCGCCAGGGGAAGCCAGCAGTTCTTC.

The chain joins TRBV30 to TRBJ2-1; TRBD2 matches 10 bases. The J segment lost 2 bases and the V segment lost 4 bases, leaving 8 bases of the junction unmatched. Germline V gene data show CDR1 as GTSNPN and CDR2 as SVGIG (reference sequence). The CDR3 consists of 16 residues. CDR3 amino acids: CAWKGAGGFAYNEQFF. DNA of the CDR3: TGTGCCTGGAAGGGAGCGGGAGGGTTCGCCTACAATGAGCAGTTCTTC.

This clone was counted a single time. V usage is TRBV11-2 and J usage is TRBJ2-7; TRBD2 is a possible D gene (6 bases). Trimming stripped 0 bases from V and 6 bases from J, with 21 bases between. The CDR3 totals 17 residues. Germline V lookup: CDR1 SGHAT, CDR2 FQNNGV. CDR3 amino acids: CASSLDWRGLAAGEQYF. Here the CDR3 DNA reads TGTGCCAGCAGCTTAGATTGGAGGGGATTAGCTGCTGGCGAGCAGTACTTC.

V gene TRBV18 combines with J gene TRBJ1-1; no firm D call. Germline CDR1 reads KGHSH; CDR2 reads LQKENI. The V gene lost 4 bases and the J gene lost 2 bases, with 8 bases spanning the gap. The CDR3 spans 13 residues. The CDR3, as DNA: TGTGCCAGCTCACAAACAGAAAACACTGAAGCTTTCTTT. This encodes CASSQTENTEAFF. Based on the CDR3 plus reference TRBV18 and TRBJ1-1, the full variable domain is NAGVMQNPRHLVRRRGQEARLRCSPMKGHSHVYWYRQLPEEGLKFMVYLQKENIIDESGMPKERFSAEFPKEGPSILRIQQVVRGDSAAYFCASSQTENTEAFFGQGTRLTVV.

V gene TRBV7-2 combines with J gene TRBJ1-1; possible D gene TRBD1, 5 bases. Germline assignment: CDR1 SGHTA and CDR2 FQGNSA. V gave up 5 bases and J gave up 5 bases, with 15 bases separating them. CDR3 length: 14 amino acids. The CDR3 coding sequence is TGTGCCAGCAGCCTCCGAGTCAGGGAAACTGAAGCTTTCTTT. Translated, it gives CASSLRVRETEAFF.

This sequence joins TRBV21-1 and TRBJ2-4; TRBD2 is the table's D call, not checked against the DNA. TRBV21-1 is a recognized pseudogene. CDR3 length equals 19 residues. Written as DNA, the CDR3 is TGTGCCAGCAGCACCCGACTAGCGGGCTTCCCGGCGGCCAAAAACATTCAGTACTTC. It codes for CASSTRLAGFPAAKNIQYF.